Each of the 28 T cell receptor beta chains below was sequenced from the same sample in a study of T cells in localized non-small cell lung cancer. Here immunoSEQ multiplex PCR was the method, and the copy in TCRdb shows in-frame clones only, minus some. The sample lists about 48,000 clones, approximately 75% occurring once. The source material was peripheral blood, sampled before any cancer treatment. These receptors came from a man aged 40-75 years with stage I squamous cell lung carcinoma.

The chain employs TRBV5-6 and TRBJ2-1; 10 bases match TRBD1. Unmatched junction bases numbered 0, after V lost 0 bases and J lost 3 bases. The CDR3 consists of 15 residues. The germline gives CDR1 SGHDT, CDR2 YYEEEE. The CDR3 sequence: CASSLGTGGYNEQFF. The CDR3 DNA reads TGTGCCAGCAGCTTGGGGACAGGGGGCTACAATGAGCAGTTCTTC.

A word on this clone: The sample contains more than one DNA sequence encoding this CDR3. This sequence joins TRBV18 and TRBJ2-2; a possible D gene is TRBD1 (5 bases). CDR3 length: 16 residues. Trimming stripped 0 bases from V and 0 bases from J, with 8 bases between. CDR1 and CDR2 from the germline V gene are KGHSH and LQKENI. The CDR3 loop reads CASSPPDSSNTGELFF. The CDR3 nucleotides read TGTGCCAGCTCACCACCCGACAGCTCGAACACCGGGGAGCTGTTTTTT.

The CDR3 sequence is CASSFRVAASGQPPYEQYF. The CDR3 DNA reads as TGTGCCAGCAGCTTTAGGGTGGCAGCTAGCGGCCAACCTCCTTACGAGCAGTACTTC. This sequence joins TRBV7-3 and TRBJ2-7, with 7 bases identical to TRBD2. V lost 3 bases to trimming and J lost 4 bases; unmatched junction nucleotides: 21. Germline values: CDR1 SGHTA, CDR2 FQGTGA. The CDR3 sequence is 19 residues long.

CDR3 in DNA: TGTGCCTGGAAGAGTCCCGGGGGCTCCAACTATGGCTACACCTTC. Translation gives CAWKSPGGSNYGYTF. This chain connects TRBV30 to TRBJ1-2; perhaps TRBD1 as D (6 bases). V was cut by 4 bases and J by 2 bases, with 17 bases left in between. CDR1 and CDR2 (germline): GTSNPN, SVGIG (reference sequence). This CDR3 has 15 amino acids.

The gene calls are TRBV5-1 and TRBJ1-4; tentative D call: TRBD1 (5 bases). This CDR3 region has 15 residues. From germline, CDR1 is SGHRS and CDR2 YFSETQ. The V end lost 2 bases, the J end lost 4 bases, and 12 bases lay between the germline ends. CDR3 sequence (DNA): TGCGCCAGCAGCTTTAGGGGTCGAGATAATGAAAAACTGTTTTTT. As protein: CASSFRGRDNEKLFF.

Only one count was recorded for this clone. The chain recombines TRBV7-6 with TRBJ1-2; possible D gene TRBD1, 5 bases. With 3 bases removed from V and 4 bases from J, the gap between germline ends came to 18 bases. Germline V gene sequence: CDR1 SGHVS, CDR2 FNYEAQ. The CDR3 covers 16 residues. DNA for the CDR3: TGTGCCAGCAGCTTGATCCCGACAGCCACCCTCTATGGCTACACCTTC. Residues: CASSLIPTATLYGYTF.

V and J are TRBV6-6 and TRBJ1-2; 7 nucleotides match TRBD1. The CDR3 has 13 residues. Losses at the gene ends were 0 bases for V and 10 bases for J; bases not matched to a gene: 5. Germline loops: CDR1 MNHNY, CDR2 SVGAGI (reference sequence). For the CDR3, the DNA is TGTGCCAGCAGTTACTCGGGACAGACTATCTACACCTTC. Its protein is CASSYSGQTIYTF.

This rearrangement joins TRBV7-9 to TRBJ2-2; D unresolved. CDR3 length equals 14 residues. V was trimmed by 5 bases and J by 1 base, leaving 8 bases between them. Germline lookup yields CDR1 SEHNR and CDR2 FQNEAQ (reference sequence). The CDR3 spells CASSPRMNTGELFF. The CDR3 DNA sequence: TGTGCCAGCAGCCCTCGAATGAACACCGGGGAGCTGTTTTTT.

CDR3 in amino acids: CASSLKYAPGTEAFF. The CDR3, as DNA: TGTGCCAGCAGCTTAAAGTATGCGCCGGGAACTGAAGCTTTCTTT. The chain couples TRBV7-2 to TRBJ1-1; D unclear. Germline values: CDR1 SGHTA, CDR2 FQGNSA. V dropped 2 bases and J dropped 5 bases, with 15 bases sitting between them. This CDR3 is built from 15 residues.

The chain is built from TRBV30 and TRBJ1-2; D is undetermined. Trimming shortened V by 5 bases and J by 4 bases, and 11 bases separated the two germline ends. CDR3 length: 12 amino acids. Germline values: CDR1 GTSNPN, CDR2 SVGIG (reference sequence). The CDR3 bases are TGTGCCTGGGGGAGTTCGGGCTATGGCTACACCTTC. Translated: CAWGSSGYGYTF.

The chain has TRBV27 and TRBJ1-1; 8 bases match TRBD1. The CDR3 consists of 18 residues. The V gene's germline CDR1 is MNHEY and CDR2 SMNVEV (reference sequence). V lost 5 bases, J lost 5 bases, and 19 bases stayed unmatched. CDR3: CASSPWLGQGALVTEAFF. CDR3 coding DNA: TGTGCCAGCAGTCCATGGCTTGGGCAGGGGGCGCTGGTGACTGAAGCTTTCTTT.

The rearrangement uses TRBV6-5 and TRBJ1-2; 8 positions agree with TRBD1. Germline trimming cut 7 bases from V and 6 bases from J; bases unmatched to any gene: 13. This CDR3 region has 15 residues. Germline V gene data show CDR1 as MNHEY and CDR2 as SVGAGI. CDR3 sequence: CASTAIQGVGHGYTF. In DNA form, the CDR3 reads TGTGCCAGCACTGCTATACAGGGGGTCGGCCATGGCTACACCTTC.

The chain joins TRBV4-1 to TRBJ1-4, with a tentative D call TRBD1 (6 bases). Per germline, CDR1 MGHRA and CDR2 YSYEKL. CDR3 length: 16 residues. V was trimmed by 2 bases and J by 5 bases, leaving 15 bases between them. As DNA, the CDR3 is TGCGCCAGCAGCCAACCCCTTAGGGGGAGAAATGAAAAACTGTTTTTT. This gives the protein CASSQPLRGRNEKLFF.

As DNA, the CDR3 is TGTGCCTCGGGACGGACACAGAACACTGAAGCTTTCTTT. The encoded protein is CASGRTQNTEAFF. The chain combines TRBV2 with TRBJ1-1, with D maybe TRBD1 (5 bases). V was shortened by 11 bases and J by 1 base, with 14 bases between the two germline ends. The germline V gene encodes CDR1 SNHLY and CDR2 FYNNEI. The length of the CDR3 is 13 residues.

The rearrangement joins TRBV10-3 to TRBJ2-3; 9 bases align to TRBD2. This CDR3 is built from 15 residues. The V and J ends lost 6 bases and 2 bases, in that order; junction bases with no gene match: 6. Germline values: CDR1 ENHRY, CDR2 SYGVKD. CDR3 coding DNA: TGTGCCATCAGCCAGAGCGGGGGGTACACAGATACGCAGTATTTT. Its protein product is CAISQSGGYTDTQYF.

The chain links TRBV5-1 to TRBJ1-5; no definite D call. V was trimmed by 0 bases and J by 5 bases, leaving 6 bases between them. This CDR3 contains 13 residues. Germline-derived CDR1 and CDR2 are SGHRS and YFSETQ. For the CDR3, the DNA is TGCGCCAGCAGCTTGGGAAGGGATCAGCCCCAGCATTTT. Amino acid sequence: CASSLGRDQPQHF.

This clone was seen only a few times. This chain joins TRBV28 and TRBJ1-1; D is undetermined. The V and J ends lost 5 bases and 6 bases respectively, with 13 bases between them. Germline-derived CDR1 and CDR2 are MDHEN and SYDVKM. CDR3 length: 13 residues. CDR3 in DNA: TGTGCCAGCAGTGGAATGGTTATCTCTGAAGCTTTCTTT. As protein: CASSGMVISEAFF. The full variable domain, rest sourced from reference TRBV28 and TRBJ1-1, is DVKVTQSSRYLVKRTGEKVFLECVQDMDHENMFWYRQDPGLGLRLIYFSYDVKMKEKGDIPEGYSVSREKKERFSLILESASTNQTSMYLCASSGMVISEAFFGQGTRLTVV.

V gene TRBV9 combines with J gene TRBJ2-5; the D is unclear. Deletions cut 0 bases from V and 2 bases from J, with 5 bases between. The CDR3 consists of 13 residues. CDR1 and CDR2 from the germline V gene are SGDLS and YYNGEE. The CDR3 protein is CASSVGQQETQYF. Here the CDR3 DNA reads TGTGCCAGCAGCGTAGGCCAGCAAGAGACCCAGTACTTC. Full variable domain (missing parts from reference TRBV9 and TRBJ2-5): DSGVTQTPKHLITATGQRVTLRCSPRSGDLSVYWYQQSLDQGLQFLIQYYNGEERAKGNILERFSAQQFPDLHSELNLSSLELGDSALYFCASSVGQQETQYFGPGTRLLVL.

There are many counts of this clone. The chain uses TRBV7-2 and TRBJ2-7; TRBD1 agrees at 7 bases. In germline, CDR1 is SGHTA, CDR2 FQGNSA. V gave up 3 bases and J gave up 1 base; unmatched junction bases: 9. CDR3 length: 16 residues. CDR3 bases: TGTGCCAGCAGCTTCCGGGACAGAAGAGGTTCCTACGAGCAGTACTTC. It yields the protein CASSFRDRRGSYEQYF.

As regards this clone: This CDR3 is also generated by other DNA sequences in the sample. V is TRBV11-2 and J is TRBJ1-2; the D gene is possibly TRBD1 (6 bases). CDR3 length: 15 residues. V was trimmed by 1 base and J by 4 bases, leaving 13 bases between them. Germline V gene sequence: CDR1 SGHAT, CDR2 FQNNGV. CDR3 amino acids: CASSLVQGGGYGYTF. For the CDR3, the DNA is TGTGCCAGCAGCTTAGTCCAGGGAGGGGGCTATGGCTACACCTTC.

The rearrangement uses TRBV5-1 and TRBJ1-4; no firm D call. Trimming left V 0 bases short and J 4 bases short, with 7 bases between. The CDR3 covers 14 residues. Germline lookup yields CDR1 SGHRS and CDR2 YFSETQ. The CDR3 region is CASSLDSINEKLFF. CDR3 DNA sequence: TGCGCCAGCAGCTTGGACAGCATTAATGAAAAACTGTTTTTT.

The V and J genes are TRBV6-5 and TRBJ1-2, with TRBD1 as a possible D gene (6 bases). The V end lost 2 bases, the J end lost 7 bases, and 11 bases lay between the germline ends. The germline CDR1 and CDR2 sequences are MNHEY and SVGAGI. This CDR3 comprises 13 residues. The CDR3 spells CASSYTQGAGYTF. The CDR3, as DNA: TGTGCCAGCAGTTACACACAGGGAGCTGGCTACACCTTC.

This sequence joins TRBV6-5 and TRBJ1-5, with D possibly being TRBD1 (6 bases). The germline CDR1 and CDR2 sequences are MNHEY and SVGAGI. V was trimmed by 10 bases and J by 0 bases, leaving 10 bases between them. This CDR3 comprises 13 residues. The CDR3 sequence is CATTRGSNQPQHF. Here the CDR3 DNA reads TGTGCCACGACCAGGGGTAGCAATCAGCCCCAGCATTTT.

The table lists this clone with a count of one. V is TRBV5-8 and J is TRBJ1-1; 11 bases align to TRBD1. Germline V gene data show CDR1 as SGHTS and CDR2 as YDEGEE. The V segment lost 2 bases and the J segment 5 bases; nucleotides outside the gene matches: 11. The CDR3 length is 17 residues. The CDR3 DNA reads TGTGCCAGCAGCTTTGGGACAGGGGGTTCCGGACGGACTGAAGCTTTCTTT. It codes for CASSFGTGGSGRTEAFF.

The V and J genes are TRBV7-2 and TRBJ1-1; D is undetermined. The V end lost 3 bases, the J end lost 1 base, and 9 bases lay between the germline ends. Germline V gene data show CDR1 as SGHTA and CDR2 as FQGNSA. CDR3 length: 14 amino acids. The CDR3 is CASSLLGSNTEAFF. Written as DNA, the CDR3 is TGTGCCAGCAGCTTGTTAGGCTCGAACACTGAAGCTTTCTTT.

The CDR3 reads CAVTGLGNTGELFF. The CDR3, as DNA: TGTGCCGTTACAGGGCTAGGAAACACCGGGGAGCTGTTTTTT. The rearrangement links TRBV10-3 to TRBJ2-2; a weak D match, TRBD1 (6 bases). The germline gives CDR1 ENHRY, CDR2 SYGVKD. V lost 11 bases and J lost 2, with 15 bases in between. This CDR3 is 14 amino acids long.

The chain employs TRBV7-8 and TRBJ1-3; D is possibly TRBD1 (6 bases). CDR1 SGHVS and CDR2 FQNEAQ come from the germline V gene. The CDR3 spans 18 residues. V was trimmed by 5 bases and J by 0 bases, leaving 20 bases between them. The CDR3 sequence: CASSPGATSVVSGNTIYF. The CDR3 bases are TGTGCCAGCAGCCCAGGGGCCACTTCAGTGGTCTCTGGAAACACCATATATTTT.

The chain combines TRBV4-1 with TRBJ2-3, with D unresolved. The germline V and J ends were trimmed by 1 base and 0 bases, with 8 bases remaining between them. The CDR3 length is 15 residues. Germline V lookup: CDR1 MGHRA, CDR2 YSYEKL. This CDR3 reads CASSQVRDSTDTQYF. In DNA form, the CDR3 reads TGCGCCAGCAGCCAAGTCCGAGACAGCACAGATACGCAGTATTTT.